Sequencing of this TCR beta chain was carried out in a study of T cell responses to AZD1222 COVID-19 vaccine. Findings and caveats of the study: Possibly, clonal diversity was underestimated; donors were largely white British and included more females. Spike-wide coverage was observed for vaccine-associated CD4 TCRs, with dominant responses at 160-218 and 743-854. Repertoires in all cases were sampled only once the peak T cell response had passed.

Some clones are missing from TCRdb's copy, which holds only in-frame ones; the method was immunoSEQ multiplex PCR. There are 70,000 to 75,000 clones in the sample; approximately 90% occur only once, and roughly 1.2% lies in the top ten. This CDR3 has 18 amino acids. The junction had 15 bases not matched to a gene; V was cut back by 2 bases and J by 6 bases. Germline V gives CDR1 MGHRA, CDR2 YSYEKL. With respect to this clone: Antigen specificity is unknown.

This rearrangement joins TRBV4-1 to TRBJ2-3, with TRBD2 matching 9 bases. Here the sequenced sample was peripheral blood, taken 28 days after the second AZD1222 dose. The receptor was isolated from an adult who received the AZD1222 COVID-19 vaccine. This chain's CDR3 is CASSQRWGASGTYDTQYF. CDR3 nucleotides: TGCGCCAGCAGCCAAAGATGGGGGGCTAGCGGGACCTATGATACGCAGTATTTT.